The T cell receptor (beta chain) described here comes from a study of blood T cell repertoires in COVID-19. Whole-study context: The origin of the acute and convalescent COVID-19 samples was the United States, Italy and Spain. PBMCs, B-cell-depleted T cells, or T cells were the source of the cDNA or gDNA that made up the material.

J gave up 9 bases and V 7 bases, and 4 bases lay outside the gene matches. The CDR3 totals 13 residues. The protocol was immunoSEQ multiplex PCR, while the TCRdb copy is restricted to in-frame clones and leaves out a portion. Of about 180,000 clones in the sample, about 86% were seen once. Sequencing was performed on peripheral blood. The sequence came from a man aged 45-60 years with active or convalescent COVID-19. The gene calls are TRBV12-3 or TRBV12-4 and TRBJ2-1; 12 positions agree with TRBD2. CDR3 coding DNA: TGTGCCAGCATGCTAGCGGGAGGGGGTGAGCAGTTCTTC. The encoded protein is CASMLAGGGEQFF.